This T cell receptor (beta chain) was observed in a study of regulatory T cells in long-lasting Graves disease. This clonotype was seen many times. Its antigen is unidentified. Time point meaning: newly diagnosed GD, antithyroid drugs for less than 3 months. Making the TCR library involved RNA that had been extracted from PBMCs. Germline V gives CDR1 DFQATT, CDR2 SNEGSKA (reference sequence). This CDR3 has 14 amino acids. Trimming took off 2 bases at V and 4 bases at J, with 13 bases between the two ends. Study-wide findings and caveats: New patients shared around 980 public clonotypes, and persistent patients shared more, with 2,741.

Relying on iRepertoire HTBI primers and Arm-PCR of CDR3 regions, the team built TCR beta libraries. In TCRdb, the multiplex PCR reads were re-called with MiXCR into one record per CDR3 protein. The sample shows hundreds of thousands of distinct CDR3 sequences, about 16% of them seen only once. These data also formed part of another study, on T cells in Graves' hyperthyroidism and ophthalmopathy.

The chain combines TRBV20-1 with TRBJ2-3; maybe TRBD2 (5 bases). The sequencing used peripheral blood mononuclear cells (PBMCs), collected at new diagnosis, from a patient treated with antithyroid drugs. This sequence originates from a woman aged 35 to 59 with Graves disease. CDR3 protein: CSARLRGGADTQYF. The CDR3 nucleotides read TGCAGTGCTAGACTCCGAGGAGGCGCAGATACGCAGTATTTT.